The 17 T cell receptor beta chains below come from one sample, sequenced in a study of regulatory T cells in long-lasting Graves disease. Both iRepertoire HTBI primers and Arm-PCR of CDR3 regions were used to build the TCR beta libraries. MiXCR, applied by TCRdb to the multiplex PCR reads, yields one record per CDR3 protein. The sample contains roughly 510,000 distinct CDR3 sequences, 15% to 20% of which appear only once. Time point noted: newly diagnosed GD, antithyroid drugs for less than 3 months. Researchers made the TCR library from RNA that was extracted from PBMCs. This sample also belongs to another study, concerning T cells in Graves' hyperthyroidism and ophthalmopathy.

The specimen comprised peripheral blood mononuclear cells (PBMCs), sampled at new diagnosis, from a patient treated with antithyroid drugs. These receptor sequences come from a man younger than 35 with Graves disease.

V gene TRBV6-2 or TRBV6-3 combines with J gene TRBJ1-4, with 9 bases lining up with TRBD1. The CDR3 has 16 amino acids. J was trimmed by 6 bases and V by 2 bases; bases with no gene match: 7. Germline values: CDR1 MNHEY, CDR2 SVGEGT. CDR3 loop: CASSYTSGTGYEKLFF. CDR3 coding DNA: TGTGCCAGCAGTTACACCTCCGGGACAGGGTATGAAAAACTGTTTTTT.

The genes are TRBV5-8 and TRBJ1-1; D not resolved. Germline values: CDR1 SGHTS, CDR2 YDEGEE. V was shortened by 0 bases and J by 5 bases, with 11 bases between the two germline ends. This CDR3 has 14 amino acids. CDR3 DNA sequence: TGTGCCAGCAGCTTGGAGGGTTGGGGAACTGAAGCTTTCTTT. Translated, it gives CASSLEGWGTEAFF.

The genes are TRBV7-3 and TRBJ2-1; 13 bases match TRBD2. V shed 4 bases, J shed 8 bases, and the junction held 8 bases outside the gene matches. The CDR3 sequence is 16 residues long. Per germline, CDR1 SGHTA and CDR2 FQGTGA. This CDR3 reads CASSSGLAGAIDEQFF. CDR3 coding DNA: TGTGCCAGCAGCTCCGGACTAGCGGGAGCCATCGATGAGCAGTTCTTC.

There are many counts of this clonotype. J is TRBJ2-1 and V is TRBV28; TRBD1 matches 9 bases. J was trimmed by 8 bases and V by 3 bases; bases with no gene match: 11. Germline values: CDR1 MDHEN, CDR2 SYDVKM. CDR3 length: 16 residues. CDR3 coding DNA: TGTGCCAGCAGTTTGGGTCTGGAGACAGGGGGGGATGAGCAGTTCTTC. Translating it yields CASSLGLETGGDEQFF.

On this clonotype: A much larger clone sits a single nucleotide away, making a read error possible. This chain joins TRBV5-5 and TRBJ1-5; D is unclear. Trimming left V 4 bases short and J 4 bases short, with 6 bases between. The CDR3 is made up of 12 amino acids. The V gene's germline CDR1 is SGHKS and CDR2 YYEKEE (reference sequence). The CDR3 loop reads CASSKWNQPQHF. The CDR3 nucleotides are TGTGCCAGCAGCAAATGGAATCAGCCCCAGCATTTT. Full variable domain (rest looked up from reference TRBV5-5 and TRBJ1-5): DAGVTQSPTHLIKTRGQQVTLRCSPISGHKSVSWYQQVLGQGPQFIFQYYEKEERGRGNFPDRFSARQFPNYSSELNVNALLLGDSALYLCASSKWNQPQHFGDGTRLSIL.

This clonotype was seen many times. The chain is built from TRBV6-2 or TRBV6-3 and TRBJ2-5; D is unclear. Trimming removed 5 bases from V and 4 bases from J, with 8 bases in between. Germline assignment: CDR1 MNHEY and CDR2 SVGEGT. This CDR3 has 12 residues. CDR3 DNA sequence: TGTGCCAGCAGTGAATGGATAGAGACCCAGTACTTC. It yields the protein CASSEWIETQYF.

The chain carries TRBV18 and TRBJ1-1, with a possible D match to TRBD1 (6 bases). The CDR3 has 14 amino acids. Germline assignment: CDR1 KGHSH and CDR2 LQKENI. Between the trimmed V and J ends, which lost 0 bases and 6 bases, there was a span of 11 bases. The CDR3, as DNA: TGTGCCAGCTCACCACCGGGGGGCCTGCCTGAAGCTTTCTTT. As protein: CASSPPGGLPEAFF. Complete variable domain (other parts from reference TRBV18 and TRBJ1-1): NAGVMQNPRHLVRRRGQEARLRCSPMKGHSHVYWYRQLPEEGLKFMVYLQKENIIDESGMPKERFSAEFPKEGPSILRIQQVVRGDSAAYFCASSPPGGLPEAFFGQGTRLTVV.

The sample holds many counts of this clonotype. The CDR3 DNA sequence: TGTGCCATCAGTGAGCGGAGCGGGAGGGCTGAGCAGTTCTTC. Protein product: CAISERSGRAEQFF. This chain uses TRBV10-3 with TRBJ2-1; 10 nucleotides line up with TRBD2. Losses at the gene ends were 2 bases for V and 9 bases for J; bases not matched to a gene: 4. The CDR3 loop spans 14 amino acids. The germline V gene encodes CDR1 ENHRY and CDR2 SYGVKD.

There are many counts of this clonotype. The chain has TRBV3-1 and TRBJ1-1; no clear D gene. The ends were cut back, 1 base at V and 5 bases at J, with 8 bases in the middle. Looked up from germline, CDR1 is LGHDT and CDR2 is YNNKEL (reference sequence). The CDR3 spans 13 residues. This CDR3 is CASSQVAGTEAFF. In DNA form, the CDR3 reads TGTGCCAGCAGCCAAGTTGCGGGTACTGAAGCTTTCTTT.

Concerning this clonotype: At one boundary the junction diverges from the germline segment, which might be a read error. The J gene is TRBJ1-1, the V gene TRBV12-3 or TRBV12-4, with D unclear. The CDR3 is made up of 14 amino acids. CDR3 amino acids: CASSLDTANTKAFF. In DNA, the CDR3 is TGTGCCAGCAGTTTAGATACAGCGAACACTAAAGCTTTCTTT.

In this sample, this clonotype turned up a few times. V gene TRBV5-8 combines with J gene TRBJ2-3; D is ambiguous. CDR1 SGHTS and CDR2 YDEGEE come from the germline V gene. The V end was cut by 4 bases, the J end by 0 bases, with 15 bases between. The CDR3 is 16 residues long. The CDR3 DNA follows: TGTGCCAGCAGCCTACCCCGAGACTCTAGCACAGATACGCAGTATTTT. As protein: CASSLPRDSSTDTQYF.

This clonotype was observed at least ten times. The chain employs TRBV9 and TRBJ2-7, with a tentative D call TRBD2 (5 bases). Germline CDR1 reads SGDLS; CDR2 reads YYNGEE. This CDR3 comprises 15 residues. The V and J ends lost 0 bases and 12 bases respectively, with 22 bases between them. Written as DNA, the CDR3 is TGTGCCAGCAGCGTAGCCCCTAGCCCAACATCGGAACGGTACTTC. It specifies CASSVAPSPTSERYF.

In this sample, this clonotype turned up a few times. This chain uses TRBV20-1 with TRBJ2-3; 12 bases map to TRBD2. With V trimmed by 3 bases and J by 4 bases, 8 bases remained unmatched. Germline V gives CDR1 DFQATT, CDR2 SNEGSKA (reference sequence). This CDR3 is built from 16 residues. The CDR3 spells CSASGRLAGVPDTQYF. In DNA, the CDR3 is TGCAGTGCTAGTGGACGACTAGCGGGAGTTCCAGATACGCAGTATTTT.

The table lists this clonotype with many counts. The V and J genes are TRBV12-3 or TRBV12-4 and TRBJ2-1; D gene uncertain. The CDR3 is 15 amino acids. The V and J ends lost 6 bases and 4 bases respectively, with 16 bases between them. The CDR3 region is CASRADRSGYNEQFF. The CDR3 DNA reads TGTGCCAGCAGGGCAGATCGGTCCGGATACAATGAGCAGTTCTTC.

Many counts were recorded for this clonotype. The J gene is TRBJ2-3, the V gene TRBV29-1, with D perhaps matching TRBD1 (5 bases). Germline V gene lookup returns CDR1 SQVTM and CDR2 ANQGSEA. V was clipped by 4 bases and J by 0 bases, with 8 bases between them. This CDR3 is built from 13 residues. The CDR3 DNA sequence: TGCAGCGTTGTCCAGGGTAGCACAGATACGCAGTATTTT. Translated, it gives CSVVQGSTDTQYF.

The chain couples TRBV6-1 to TRBJ1-5; D perhaps matches TRBD1 (6 bases). The germline V gene encodes CDR1 MNHNS and CDR2 SASEGT. Trimming pared 3 bases from V and 0 bases from J, leaving 15 bases between. The CDR3 runs to 17 residues. The CDR3 here is CASSEIGTPYSNQPQHF. In DNA form, the CDR3 reads TGTGCCAGCAGTGAGATTGGGACACCTTATAGCAATCAGCCCCAGCATTTT.

The chain employs TRBV7-9 and TRBJ2-7; 9 nucleotides match TRBD1. Germline trimming cut 4 bases from V and 6 bases from J; bases unmatched to any gene: 10. Germline assignment: CDR1 SEHNR and CDR2 FQNEAQ (reference sequence). The CDR3 is 15 amino acids. The CDR3 DNA is TGTGCCAGCAGCTCAACAGCCGGGACAGGGTCCGAGCAGTACTTC. Amino acid sequence: CASSSTAGTGSEQYF.